This entry lists 27 T cell receptor beta chains sequenced from one sample in a study of Japanese encephalitis immunity and Zika vaccine responses. CFSE-labeled PBMCs were cultured 6 to 7 days with peptide pools, each at 0.8 to 1 ug/mL. The sort collected unfixed, live, CD56-CD19-CD16-CD3+CD4+ CFSE-low proliferating CD4 T cells. Each CDR3 protein gets one entry after TCRdb re-called the 5' RACE reads with MiXCR. Seen here are a few hundred distinct CDR3 sequences, about 2.4% observed once, and the top ten hold 33%. The material was antigen-activated CD4+ T cells from blood, cultured, obtained during a Zika inactivated vaccine study. The receptors were sampled from an adult man who received an inactivated Zika virus vaccine.

This clonotype was observed at least ten times. The DNA for the CDR3 is TGTGCCAGCAGCGTAGACGGCAGGGGGCAGGATTCACCCCTCCACTTT. It codes for CASSVDGRGQDSPLHF. This chain connects TRBV9 to TRBJ1-6, with 8 nucleotides matching TRBD1. The trim removed 0 bases at V and 8 bases at J, leaving 7 bases unmatched. The germline V gene has CDR1 SGDLS and CDR2 YYNGEE. CDR3 length: 16 residues.

This clonotype occurred a few times. A much larger clonotype is one base distant, so this may be a read error. This CDR3 is missing its conserved last phenylalanine or tryptophan, likely due to a read error. The chain uses TRBV4-3 and TRBJ1-2; 8 nucleotides line up with TRBD1. The CDR3 length is 14 residues. CDR1 LGHNA and CDR2 YSLEER come from the germline V gene. V was clipped by 1 base and J by 8 bases; unmatched bases: 6. The CDR3 is CASSQAGGEIGYTV. The CDR3 DNA sequence: TGCGCCAGCAGCCAAGCAGGGGGCGAAATAGGCTACACCGTC.

Relative to its sample, this clonotype is large. V is TRBV5-1 and J is TRBJ2-2; TRBD2 matches 8 bases. This CDR3 comprises 15 residues. V lost 7 bases, J lost 3 bases, and 8 bases stayed unmatched. In germline, CDR1 is SGHRS, CDR2 YFSETQ. CDR3 loop: CASSTGTRDTGELFF. The CDR3 DNA reads TGCGCCAGCTCGACCGGGACTAGGGACACCGGGGAGCTGTTTTTT.

Sample share makes this clonotype hyperexpanded (1% or more). The chain is built from TRBV2 and TRBJ2-3; 7 nucleotides agree with TRBD2. CDR3 length: 14 amino acids. After removal of 2 bases from V and 4 bases from J, the junction contained 3 bases not matched to a gene. Per germline, CDR1 SNHLY and CDR2 FYNNEI. The CDR3 here is CASSERLASDTQYF. CDR3 DNA: TGTGCCAGCAGTGAAAGACTAGCATCAGATACGCAGTATTTT.

This clonotype is medium-sized. V is TRBV19 and J is TRBJ1-5, with no clear D. Trimming removed 4 bases from V and 0 bases from J, with 4 bases in between. Germline V gene sequence: CDR1 LNHDA, CDR2 SQIVND (reference sequence). The CDR3 is made up of 13 amino acids. The CDR3, as DNA: TGTGCCAGTAGTAGAAATAGCAATCAGCCCCAGCATTTT. It codes for CASSRNSNQPQHF.

This clonotype is categorized as medium-sized. The rearrangement links TRBV24-1 to TRBJ1-3; D gene unclear. V was shortened by 0 bases and J by 0 bases, with 8 bases between the two germline ends. CDR1 is KGHDR and CDR2 is SFDVKD in the germline V gene. This CDR3 is 16 amino acids long. For the CDR3, the DNA is TGTGCCACCAGTGATTTGCCCTCAGACTCTGGAAACACCATATATTTT. Translating gives CATSDLPSDSGNTIYF.

In its sample, this clonotype is large. The rearrangement joins TRBV7-8 to TRBJ2-1; D ambiguous. The CDR3 has 11 residues. CDR1 is SGHVS, CDR2 FQNEAQ, per germline. Trimming removed 1 base from V and 9 bases from J, with 4 bases in between. The CDR3 DNA sequence: TGTGCCAGCAGCTTAGTTGGTGAGCAGTTCTTC. This gives the protein CASSLVGEQFF.

By sample fraction, this clonotype is medium-sized (0.01 to 0.1%). The chain is built from TRBV19 and TRBJ1-4; tentatively, D is TRBD1 (5 bases). This CDR3 comprises 15 residues. V was shortened by 5 bases and J by 7 bases, with 17 bases between the two germline ends. Germline CDR1 and CDR2: LNHDA and SQIVND (reference sequence). The CDR3 DNA sequence: TGTGCCAGTAGTCCTCCCGGGACGATTTTTGAAAAACTGTTTTTT. It translates to CASSPPGTIFEKLFF.

By share of the sample, this clonotype is medium-sized (0.01 to 0.1%). V and J are TRBV20-1 and TRBJ2-2, with 11 bases matching TRBD2. The germline V gene encodes CDR1 DFQATT and CDR2 SNEGSKA (reference sequence). V shed 3 bases and J 4 bases; nucleotides not matched to a gene: 4. This CDR3 is 15 amino acids long. CDR3 protein: CSASTGTSGTGELFF. In DNA form, the CDR3 reads TGCAGTGCTAGTACCGGGACTAGCGGCACCGGGGAGCTGTTTTTT.

Many counts were recorded for this clonotype. This sequence joins TRBV4-1 and TRBJ2-1; TRBD2 matches 11 bases. After removal of 4 bases from V and 10 bases from J, the junction contained 18 bases not matched to a gene. CDR1 MGHRA and CDR2 YSYEKL come from the germline V gene. This CDR3 is 18 amino acids long. CDR3 amino acids: CASSLPTRTSGYLREQFF. In nucleotides, the CDR3 is TGCGCCAGCAGCCTCCCGACACGGACTAGCGGGTACCTGAGGGAGCAGTTCTTC.

This clonotype is labeled as medium-sized. The chain carries TRBV21-1 and TRBJ2-7; TRBD1 reflects the table's D call only, with no check against the DNA. TRBV21-1 is a documented pseudogene. This CDR3 contains 19 residues. CDR3 sequence: CASSKRRGRRDRRTYEQYF. The CDR3 DNA reads as TGTGCCAGCAGCAAAAGGAGGGGTCGTCGAGACAGGCGGACCTACGAGCAGTACTTC.

This clonotype is deemed large. This chain joins TRBV6-2 or TRBV6-3 and TRBJ1-3; no firm D call. V was shortened by 0 bases and J by 0 bases, with 9 bases between the two germline ends. The germline V gene encodes CDR1 MNHEY and CDR2 SVGEGT. There are 16 residues in the CDR3. The CDR3 is CASSYSGEDSGNTIYF. The CDR3 nucleotides read TGTGCCAGCAGTTACTCTGGGGAAGACTCTGGAAACACCATATATTTT.

This clonotype is deemed medium-sized. The rearrangement uses TRBV7-2 and TRBJ1-1; D may be TRBD1 (5 bases). V gave up 5 bases and J gave up 6 bases, with 19 bases separating them. There are 15 residues in the CDR3. Germline values: CDR1 SGHTA, CDR2 FQGNSA. The CDR3 sequence is CASSPASGYGAEAFF. The CDR3 DNA sequence: TGTGCCAGCAGCCCCGCGTCAGGGTATGGGGCTGAAGCTTTCTTT.

This clonotype is medium-sized by share. This chain joins TRBV20-1 and TRBJ2-5; D is possibly TRBD1 (8 bases). V lost 5 bases and J 2 bases, leaving 18 bases between the germline ends. Germline loops: CDR1 DFQATT, CDR2 SNEGSKA (reference sequence). This CDR3 comprises 15 residues. The CDR3 here is CSAPGQGGRQETQYF. Here the CDR3 DNA reads TGCAGTGCTCCTGGACAGGGAGGGAGGCAAGAGACCCAGTACTTC.

This clonotype is labeled large. J is TRBJ2-1 and V is TRBV12-3 or TRBV12-4; 7 nucleotides line up with TRBD1. The V gene end was trimmed by 5 bases and the J gene end by 0 bases; junction bases not matched to a gene: 4. The CDR3 consists of 15 residues. This CDR3 is CASSHRTGSYNEQFF. The CDR3 nucleotides read TGTGCCAGCAGTCACAGGACAGGCTCCTACAATGAGCAGTTCTTC.

Relative to its sample, this clonotype is medium-sized. The chain is built from TRBV13 and TRBJ2-1; tentative D call: TRBD2 (5 bases). The germline gives CDR1 PRHDT, CDR2 FYEKMQ (reference sequence). The CDR3 covers 15 residues. The V end lost 1 base, the J end lost 5 bases, and 12 bases lay between the germline ends. In DNA form, the CDR3 reads TGTGCCAGCAGCTTAGAGGGTAGCGTCCACAATGAGCAGTTCTTC. It specifies CASSLEGSVHNEQFF. Filled out from reference TRBV13 and TRBJ2-1, the complete variable domain reads AAGVIQSPRHLIKEKRETATLKCYPIPRHDTVYWYQQGPGQDPQFLISFYEKMQSDKGSIPDRFSAQQFSDYHSELNMSSLELGDSALYFCASSLEGSVHNEQFFGPGTRLTVL.

This clonotype was recorded many times. The chain has TRBV30 and TRBJ2-4; 11 bases are shared with TRBD2. Trimming removed 4 bases from V and 5 bases from J; junction bases left unmatched: 13. Germline CDR1 GTSNPN, CDR2 SVGIG (reference sequence). The length of the CDR3 is 17 residues. CDR3 nucleotide sequence: TGTGCCTGGAATAATTATAGCGGGGGGGGATATGAAAACATTCAGTACTTC. This codes for CAWNNYSGGGYENIQYF. The full variable domain, its missing parts supplied by reference TRBV30 and TRBJ2-4, is SQTIHQWPATLVQPVGSPLSLECTVEGTSNPNLYWYRQAAGRGLQLLFYSVGIGQISSEVPQNLSASRPQDRQFILSSKKLLLSDSGFYLCAWNNYSGGGYENIQYFGAGTRLSVL.

By share, this clonotype counts as medium-sized. This chain uses TRBV6-6 with TRBJ1-2; 7 bases are a match to TRBD1. Unmatched junction bases numbered 22, after V lost 6 bases and J lost 6 bases. The germline CDR1 and CDR2 sequences are MNHNY and SVGAGI (reference sequence). The CDR3 contains 18 residues. Written as DNA, the CDR3 is TGTGCCAGCAGCGTCACCGCCTACTCCTCCGGGACAGAAAATGGCTACACCTTC. Its translation is CASSVTAYSSGTENGYTF.

By share of the sample, this clonotype is medium-sized. The chain uses TRBV10-1 and TRBJ1-2, with 7 nucleotides matching TRBD1. Trimming cost V 8 bases and J 7 bases; bases outside gene matches: 10. The CDR3 loop spans 13 amino acids. CDR1 WNHNN and CDR2 SYGVQD come from the germline V gene (reference sequence). The CDR3 loop reads CASFGTDPLGYTF. Written as DNA, the CDR3 is TGCGCCAGCTTCGGGACAGACCCGCTTGGCTACACCTTC.

This clonotype is labeled as hyperexpanded. The chain employs TRBV5-1 and TRBJ2-1; 10 bases are a match to TRBD2. Germline V gene lookup returns CDR1 SGHRS and CDR2 YFSETQ. The CDR3 sequence is 16 residues long. Trimming removed 3 bases from V and 4 bases from J; junction bases left unmatched: 7. CDR3 DNA sequence: TGCGCCAGCAGCTATAGCGGGGGGAACCTATACAATGAGCAGTTCTTC. As protein: CASSYSGGNLYNEQFF.

The V gene is TRBV7-2, the J gene TRBJ1-1; D uncertain. Trimming cost V 6 bases and J 1 base, with 12 bases left between them. This CDR3 region has 14 residues. Germline V gene sequence: CDR1 SGHTA, CDR2 FQGNSA. The CDR3 reads CASSQQRSNTEAFF. DNA of the CDR3: TGTGCCAGCAGTCAACAAAGATCGAACACTGAAGCTTTCTTT.

In its sample, this clonotype is large (0.1 to 1%). The chain recombines TRBV5-6 with TRBJ2-3; 11 bases align to TRBD2. Germline values: CDR1 SGHDT, CDR2 YYEEEE. The CDR3 has 16 residues. V lost 5 bases to trimming and J lost 3 bases; unmatched junction nucleotides: 8. This CDR3 is CASSSPLAGETDTQYF. In nucleotides, the CDR3 is TGTGCCAGCAGTTCCCCACTAGCGGGGGAAACAGATACGCAGTATTTT.

Within the sample, this clonotype is medium-sized. The chain employs TRBV4-3 and TRBJ1-1; a possible D gene is TRBD1 (5 bases). Trimming left V 1 base short and J 5 bases short, with 14 bases between. This CDR3 comprises 15 residues. The germline V gene has CDR1 LGHNA and CDR2 YSLEER. This CDR3 reads CASSQVAAGGTEAFF. Written as DNA, the CDR3 is TGCGCCAGCAGCCAAGTTGCTGCGGGGGGAACTGAAGCTTTCTTT.

Sample share makes this clonotype medium-sized. The chain recombines TRBV6-2 or TRBV6-3 with TRBJ2-2, with 10 bases identical to TRBD1. Unmatched junction bases numbered 10, after V lost 5 bases and J lost 7 bases. CDR3 length: 16 amino acids. CDR1 MNHEY and CDR2 SVGEGT come from the germline V gene. Written as DNA, the CDR3 is TGTGCCAGCAGTCTTCCGGACAGGGGGTATGGCGGGGAGCTGTTTTTT. This gives the protein CASSLPDRGYGGELFF.

By proportion, this clonotype is hyperexpanded (1% or more). The chain employs TRBV2 and TRBJ2-3; 9 positions agree with TRBD2. Germline V CDR1 and CDR2: SNHLY, FYNNEI. J gave up 4 bases and V 2 bases, and 1 base lay outside the gene matches. CDR3 size: 14 residues. CDR3 DNA sequence: TGTGCCAGCAGTGAAAGACTAGCGGCAGATACGCAGTATTTT. This codes for CASSERLAADTQYF.

This clonotype was observed at least ten times. This chain connects TRBV29-1 to TRBJ2-5; TRBD2 agrees at 14 bases. CDR1 SQVTM and CDR2 ANQGSEA come from the germline V gene. V shed 6 bases and J 5 bases; nucleotides not matched to a gene: 2. The CDR3 has 13 residues. The CDR3 DNA reads as TGCAGCGTGAGGACTAGCGGGGGGGAGACCCAGTACTTC. Translation gives CSVRTSGGETQYF.

Judged by abundance, this clonotype is hyperexpanded (1% or more). The chain couples TRBV4-3 to TRBJ1-1, with D unclear. Trimming stripped 0 bases from V and 4 bases from J, with 6 bases between. This CDR3 is built from 13 residues. From germline, CDR1 is LGHNA and CDR2 YSLEER. Here the CDR3 DNA reads TGCGCCAGCAGCCAAGAAGGCGGCACTGAAGCTTTCTTT. Its protein is CASSQEGGTEAFF.